The 10 T cell receptor beta chains given below trace back to one sample, sequenced in a study of cytomegalovirus exposure and HLA in healthy donors. Both 60 Vbeta primers and 13 Jbeta primers went into the PCR. The protocol was immunoSEQ multiplex PCR, while the TCRdb copy is restricted to in-frame clones and leaves out a portion. Of roughly 190,000 clones in the sample, roughly 82% were seen once. Sequenced material: PBMCs. All receptors derive from a woman in her fifties or sixties in good health and CMV-seropositive.

The chain couples TRBV29-1 to TRBJ2-7, with TRBD2 as a possible D gene (7 bases). The germline V gene encodes CDR1 SQVTM and CDR2 ANQGSEA. V was trimmed by 6 bases and J by 4 bases, leaving 13 bases between them. This CDR3 is built from 12 residues. The CDR3 region is CSVGASGYEQYF. The CDR3 DNA reads as TGCAGCGTGGGGGCTAGCGGATACGAGCAGTACTTC.

The count of this clone is one. At the DNA level, this CDR3 is encoded by other sequences in the same sample as well. The V call is TRBV6-5, the J call TRBJ2-7; TRBD1 agrees at 11 bases. Germline values: CDR1 MNHEY, CDR2 SVGAGI. The V segment lost 5 bases and the J segment 2 bases; nucleotides outside the gene matches: 2. This CDR3 has 14 amino acids. The CDR3 coding sequence is TGTGCCAGCAGTCGGGACAGGGGGACCTACGAGCAGTACTTC. This gives the protein CASSRDRGTYEQYF.

This clone came up a few times. The chain joins TRBV5-1 to TRBJ1-6, with 8 bases identical to TRBD1. CDR3 length equals 14 residues. V shed 3 bases, J shed 9 bases, and the junction held 5 bases outside the gene matches. CDR1 is SGHRS and CDR2 is YFSETQ in the germline V gene. The CDR3 DNA sequence: TGCGCCAGCAGCTGGGGACAGGATAGTTCACCCCTCCACTTT. Encoded protein: CASSWGQDSSPLHF.

The chain has TRBV30 and TRBJ1-5, with 11 bases fitting TRBD1. J was trimmed by 10 bases and V by 2 bases; bases with no gene match: 7. CDR3 length: 14 amino acids. Germline CDR1 reads GTSNPN; CDR2 reads SVGIG (reference sequence). In nucleotides, the CDR3 is TGTGCCTGGAGTCGAGGACAGGGGGCTTCACCCCAGCATTTT. This encodes CAWSRGQGASPQHF. Full variable domain (missing parts from reference TRBV30 and TRBJ1-5): SQTIHQWPATLVQPVGSPLSLECTVEGTSNPNLYWYRQAAGRGLQLLFYSVGIGQISSEVPQNLSASRPQDRQFILSSKKLLLSDSGFYLCAWSRGQGASPQHFGDGTRLSIL.

The chain joins TRBV19 to TRBJ2-1, with 13 positions matching TRBD2. CDR3 size: 16 residues. CDR1 and CDR2 from the germline V gene are LNHDA and SQIVND (reference sequence). The V and J ends lost 5 bases and 2 bases, in that order; junction bases with no gene match: 3. The CDR3 spells CASSDTSGGAYNEQFF. CDR3 nucleotides: TGTGCCAGTAGTGATACTAGCGGGGGGGCCTACAATGAGCAGTTCTTC. The whole variable domain, filled in from reference TRBV19 and TRBJ2-1, reads DGGITQSPKYLFRKEGQNVTLSCEQNLNHDAMYWYRQDPGQGLRLIYYSQIVNDFQKGDIAEGYSVSREKKESFPLTVTSAQKNPTAFYLCASSDTSGGAYNEQFFGPGTRLTVL.

This clone was seen just once. The chain recombines TRBV11-2 with TRBJ2-1, with D hard to call. Germline V gene data show CDR1 as SGHAT and CDR2 as FQNNGV. Trimming left V 4 bases short and J 6 bases short, with 7 bases between. The CDR3 is 12 residues long. The CDR3 sequence: CASSSPGNEQFF. The CDR3 bases are TGTGCCAGCAGCTCGCCGGGCAATGAGCAGTTCTTC.

This clone was seen only once. V usage is TRBV7-2 and J usage is TRBJ2-7; a possible D gene is TRBD2 (5 bases). Germline CDR1 SGHTA, CDR2 FQGNSA. The CDR3 consists of 14 residues. With 3 bases removed from V and 4 bases from J, the gap between germline ends came to 13 bases. CDR3 in DNA: TGTGCCAGCAGCTTGGGCGGGTTGGCGTACGAGCAGTACTTC. Translation: CASSLGGLAYEQYF.

The chain carries TRBV7-9 and TRBJ2-7; D possibly corresponds to TRBD2 (6 bases). The V end lost 0 bases, the J end lost 7 bases, and 10 bases lay between the germline ends. The CDR3 spans 13 residues. Germline V gives CDR1 SEHNR, CDR2 FQNEAQ (reference sequence). The CDR3 region is CASSLAGGWEQYF. CDR3 bases: TGTGCCAGCAGCTTAGCGGGGGGTTGGGAGCAGTACTTC.

The chain links TRBV9 to TRBJ2-3; TRBD2 might be the D (6 bases). Trimming pared 4 bases from V and 0 bases from J, leaving 12 bases between. This CDR3 comprises 15 residues. Germline CDR1 and CDR2: SGDLS and YYNGEE. CDR3 nucleotide sequence: TGTGCCAGCAGCTCCCGGGACTCAAGCACAGATACGCAGTATTTT. Its protein product is CASSSRDSSTDTQYF.

The chain carries TRBV11-2 and TRBJ1-1; D remains unclear. Trimming stripped 3 bases from V and 7 bases from J, with 6 bases between. CDR1 and CDR2 (germline): SGHAT, FQNNGV. The CDR3 sequence is 11 residues long. The CDR3, as DNA: TGTGCCAGCAGCTTCCAGGATGAAGCTTTCTTT. It translates to CASSFQDEAFF.